A selection of T cell receptor beta chains follows, all from one sample in a study of cytomegalovirus exposure and HLA in healthy donors. Here immunoSEQ multiplex PCR was the method, and the copy in TCRdb shows in-frame clones only, minus some. The sample includes almost 200,000 clones, roughly 72% of them seen just once. The specimen was PBMCs. The receptors here all came from a man aged 30 to 45 in good health and CMV-seronegative. Both conserved end residues are part of each CDR3. Fields, in order: J gene, D gene, V gene, clone size, CDR3 DNA, CDR3 protein. A D gene is named only where the DNA matches it firmly. Some rows have no size entry. The others give once, few or many, or a class for an expanded clone.

>TRBJ2-7|.|TRBV28|.
TGTGCCAGCAGTTTATTACAGGCAACATACGAGCAGTACTTC
CASSLLQATYEQYF
>TRBJ2-1|.|TRBV5-1|.
TGCGCCAGCAGCTTTGGCCGCTACAATGAGCAGTTCTTC
CASSFGRYNEQFF
>TRBJ2-7|.|TRBV4-1|.
TGCGCCAGCAGCCAAGCGCTAGGCACTGTTTCCTACGAGCAGTACTTC
CASSQALGTVSYEQYF
>TRBJ2-1|.|TRBV29-1|.
TGCAGCGTGACCTTACAGGGCAGTGAGCAGTTCTTC
CSVTLQGSEQFF
>TRBJ2-7|TRBD1|TRBV5-6|.
TGTGCCAGCAGCCGGAGACAGGGGAACCCCTACGAGCAGTACTTC
CASSRRQGNPYEQYF
>TRBJ1-6|.|TRBV9|.
TGTGCCAGCAGCGTTGCAGTTAATTCACCCCTCCACTTT
CASSVAVNSPLHF
>TRBJ1-1|TRBD1|TRBV5-1|.
TGCGCCAGCAGCTCGCCGGGACAGGGGATCACTGAAGCTTTCTTT
CASSSPGQGITEAFF
>TRBJ2-7|.|TRBV5-6|.
TGTGCCAGCAGCTTGGGGGCGGGGTCCTACGAGCAGTACTTC
CASSLGAGSYEQYF
>TRBJ1-4|TRBD1|TRBV19|.
TGTGCCAGTAGGACAGGGCTCCGCCTTGAAAAACTGTTTTTT
CASRTGLRLEKLFF
>TRBJ2-3|TRBD2|TRBV7-9|.
TGTGCCAGCAGCTTGGGGGGTGGACTAGCGGGGACGCCAGATACGCAGTATTTT
CASSLGGGLAGTPDTQYF
>TRBJ1-5|.|TRBV27|.
TGTGCCACTTGGGGGGGCATGGGCAATCAGCCCCAGCATTTT
CATWGGMGNQPQHF
>TRBJ2-2|TRBD1|TRBV28|.
TGTGCCAGCAGTTTGCTCGGACAGGGAATCACCGGGGAGCTGTTTTTT
CASSLLGQGITGELFF
>TRBJ1-5|TRBD1|TRBV19|.
TGTGCCAGTAGTGTAATAGACAGGGGGCTCGGCAATCAGCCCCAGCATTTT
CASSVIDRGLGNQPQHF
>TRBJ2-5|TRBD1|TRBV5-4|.
TGTGCCAGCAGCTCGGGGACAGGGGAGACCCAGTACTTC
CASSSGTGETQYF
>TRBJ2-7|.|TRBV6-6|.
TGTGCCAGCAGTTCCACCGACAAATCTTCCTACGAGCAGTACTTC
CASSSTDKSSYEQYF
>TRBJ1-2|.|TRBV5-1|once
TGCGCCAGCAGCTTATCAGTTAACTATGGCTACACCTTC
CASSLSVNYGYTF
>TRBJ2-3|.|TRBV21-1|.
TGTGCCAGCAGCAAATGTGAGGGGACAGAGACAGATACGCAGTATTTT
CASSKCEGTETDTQYF
>TRBJ2-5|.|TRBV5-6|.
TGTGCCAGCAGCTTGGCAACGGGTCTCCCCCAAGAGACCCAGTACTTC
CASSLATGLPQETQYF
>TRBJ2-3|TRBD1|TRBV15|.
TGTGCCACCAGCAGAGATGGTAGGGGGCGGATTGGCACAGATACGCAGTATTTT
CATSRDGRGRIGTDTQYF
>TRBJ2-2|.|TRBV7-3|.
TGTGCCAGCAGCTGGGGACTCGGCACCGGGGAGCTGTTTTTT
CASSWGLGTGELFF
>TRBJ1-2|.|TRBV4-1|few
TGCGCCAGCAGCCAAGTGCTCACGGGGGGCTATGGCTACACCTTC
CASSQVLTGGYGYTF
>TRBJ2-1|.|TRBV6-5|few
TGTGCCAGCAGTTACGTGGGAGCCTCCTACAATGAGCAGTTCTTC
CASSYVGASYNEQFF
>TRBJ2-5|.|TRBV4-1|.
TGCGCCAGCAGCCAATGGGCACCACGGGGGGCGGAGGAGACCCAGTACTTC
CASSQWAPRGAEETQYF
>TRBJ1-6|TRBD1|TRBV28|.
TGTGCCAGCAGGGACAGACAGGGGGCAAATAATTCACCCCTCCACTTT
CASRDRQGANNSPLHF
>TRBJ2-7|.|TRBV5-4|.
TGTGCCAGCAGCCAAGGACAGAACCCCTACGAGCAGTACTTC
CASSQGQNPYEQYF
>TRBJ1-1|.|TRBV30|few
TGTGCCTGGAGACACGGGAGAATGGTGGGATTGAACACTGAAGCTTTCTTT
CAWRHGRMVGLNTEAFF
>TRBJ2-2|.|TRBV7-3|.
TGTGCCAGCAGCTTAACTTCGGGACTTGGGCCCGGGGAGCTGTTTTTT
CASSLTSGLGPGELFF
>TRBJ2-7|TRBD2|TRBV28|.
TGTGCCAGCAGTGTCCGGGGACTATACTACGAGCAGTACTTC
CASSVRGLYYEQYF
>TRBJ1-1|.|TRBV9|.
TGTGCCAGCAGCGTAGTAGGGCCGGGAAGCACTGAAGCTTTCTTT
CASSVVGPGSTEAFF
>TRBJ1-5|.|TRBV2|.
TGTGCCAGCAGTGCCAACTTGGTAGAGGCCCAGCCCCAGCATTTT
CASSANLVEAQPQHF
>TRBJ2-7|.|TRBV4-1|.
TGCGCCAGCAGCCAAGAATCTCCGTCCGAGCAGTACTTC
CASSQESPSEQYF
>TRBJ1-1|TRBD1|TRBV28|.
TGTGCCAGCACTATTCAACGCCTAGGGGGCTTGAACACTGAAGCTTTCTTT
CASTIQRLGGLNTEAFF
>TRBJ2-1|.|TRBV29-1|.
TGCAGCGTTGAAGGGTTGCGGCTAGACTCCAATGAGCAGTTCTTC
CSVEGLRLDSNEQFF
>TRBJ1-5|.|TRBV5-6|.
TGTGCCAGCAGCTCCACCGGGACATCCGATCAGCCCCAGCATTTT
CASSSTGTSDQPQHF
>TRBJ2-3|TRBD2|TRBV7-9|.
TGTGCCAGCAGCAGCACTAGCGGGACTCTCACAGATACGCAGTATTTT
CASSSTSGTLTDTQYF
>TRBJ2-2|TRBD1|TRBV11-2|few
TGTGCCAGCAGACAGGGGGCGAACACCGGGGAGCTGTTTTTT
CASRQGANTGELFF
>TRBJ2-7|TRBD1|TRBV29-1|.
TGCAGCGTTAGACAGGGGTCCTACGAGCAGTACTTC
CSVRQGSYEQYF
>TRBJ1-5|.|TRBV5-4|.
TGTGCCAGCAGCTTCGCCAGGGGCATGGTTGGCAATCAGCCCCAGCATTTT
CASSFARGMVGNQPQHF
>TRBJ2-7|.|TRBV29-1|.
TGCAGCGTTGAAGATGATAGCGGTTACGAGCAGTACTTC
CSVEDDSGYEQYF
>TRBJ2-7|.|TRBV6-5|.
TGTGCCAGCAGTTACACCGGGACTCCGTGGGAGCAGTACTTC
CASSYTGTPWEQYF
>TRBJ1-1|.|TRBV7-9|.
TGTGCCAGCAGCCCGGGGACTGAAGCTTTCTTT
CASSPGTEAFF
>TRBJ1-3|TRBD1|TRBV7-3|.
TGTGCCAGCAGCTTTTCTCACGAATGGAAGCGACAGGGCTCCATATATTTT
CASSFSHEWKRQGSIYF
>TRBJ2-1|TRBD2|TRBV5-4|few
TGTGCCAGCAGCTTGACTAGCGGGAATGAGCAGTTCTTC
CASSLTSGNEQFF
>TRBJ2-7|TRBD2|TRBV6-5|once
TGTGCCAGCAGTTACGGGAGGGCCTACGAGCAGTACTTC
CASSYGRAYEQYF
>TRBJ2-2|.|TRBV5-1|.
TGCGCCAGCAGCTTAAACTCTGAAGGGGAGCTGTTTTTT
CASSLNSEGELFF
>TRBJ2-5|TRBD1|TRBV6-1|.
TGTGCCAGCGGGGGGACAGGGACTGAGACCCAGTACTTC
CASGGTGTETQYF
>TRBJ1-1|TRBD1|TRBV5-1|.
TGCGCCAGCAGCGCATCCCCAGGACAGGGTGCGGAAGCTTTCTTT
CASSASPGQGAEAFF
>TRBJ2-7|TRBD2|TRBV5-1|.
TGCGCCAGCAGCTTGGGAATTAGACTAGCGGGAGGGCTCTACCCCTACGAGCAGTACTTC
CASSLGIRLAGGLYPYEQYF